These T cell receptor beta chains were read from a single sample in a study of response to subunit inactivated influenza vaccine. TCRdb fed the RT-PCR reads into MiXCR, producing one record per CDR3 protein. The sample yields about 540,000 distinct CDR3 sequences, 20% to 25% seen once. This sample was shared with a second study, whose subject was T cells expressing NK-cell markers.

Sequencing used CD4+ T cells sorted from PBMCs, obtained 11 to 12 days after vaccination. The source of these receptors is a man over 45 who received an inactivated influenza vaccine. CDR3s include the opening cysteine and the closing phenylalanine or tryptophan. The D gene is left open where the match is weak. Clone sizes are given selectively: once, few, many, or a class where the clone is expanded.

d_call clone_size j_call v_call cdr3_aa cdr3_nt
TRBD2 few TRBJ2-1 TRBV6-2/TRBV6-3 CASRPGLAGYNEQFF TGTGCCAGCAGACCGGGACTAGCCGGTTACAATGAGCAGTTCTTC
- few TRBJ1-1 TRBV2 CASSVKINTEAFF TGTGCCAGCAGTGTCAAGATAAACACTGAAGCTTTCTTT
- few TRBJ1-1 TRBV6-2/TRBV6-3 CASSYGMTNTYTEAFF TGTGCCAGCAGTTACGGTATGACAAATACTTACACTGAAGCTTTCTTT
TRBD2 few TRBJ2-3 TRBV2 CASSARSGRVTDTQYF TGTGCCAGCAGTGCCCGTAGCGGGAGAGTCACAGATACGCAGTATTTT
- - TRBJ2-1 TRBV10-1 CASSARRNEQFF TGCGCCAGCAGTGCCCGTCGAAATGAGCAGTTCTTC
TRBD1 few TRBJ1-6 TRBV28 CASSPYRGNSPLHF TGTGCCAGCAGCCCGTACAGGGGTAATTCACCCCTCCACTTT
- once TRBJ1-1 TRBV18 CASSPLPLGTEAFF TGTGCCAGCTCACCACTCCCCTTGGGCACTGAAGCTTTCTTT
TRBD1 many TRBJ2-5 TRBV12-3/TRBV12-4 CASSSSTGAQETQYF TGTGCCAGCAGTTCTAGTACAGGGGCCCAAGAGACCCAGTACTTC
TRBD1 few TRBJ2-7 TRBV30 CAWRGTGRVYEQYF TGTGCCTGGAGAGGGACAGGGCGGGTATACGAGCAGTACTTC
- few TRBJ1-2 TRBV12-3/TRBV12-4 CASSPGEVGATGYTF TGTGCCAGCAGCCCCGGGGAGGTGGGCGCGACTGGCTACACCTTC
TRBD1 - TRBJ2-1 TRBV5-1 CASTRRGPSEPGEQFF TGCGCCAGCACCCGCAGGGGGCCCAGTGAGCCTGGTGAGCAGTTCTTC
- many TRBJ2-1 TRBV3-1 CASSQFHEQFF TGTGCCAGCAGCCAATTCCATGAGCAGTTCTTC
- many TRBJ2-5 TRBV29-1 CSVEFSRGETQYF TGCAGCGTTGAGTTTAGCAGGGGAGAGACCCAGTACTTC
TRBD2 - TRBJ2-3 TRBV7-8 CASSLIIAGGRDTQYF TGTGCCAGCAGCTTGATAATAGCGGGGGGGCGGGATACGCAGTATTTT
- many TRBJ1-2 TRBV28 CASQGDYGYTF TGTGCCAGTCAGGGCGACTATGGCTACACCTTC
- - TRBJ2-7 TRBV2 CASNPGPGGSYEQYF TGTGCCAGCAACCCCGGCCCCGGGGGAAGCTACGAGCAGTACTTC
TRBD1 - TRBJ2-7 TRBV15 CATSKGTGGSYEQYF TGTGCCACCAGCAAGGGGACAGGGGGCTCCTACGAGCAGTACTTC
- - TRBJ2-7 TRBV10-3 CAISTGNEQYF TGTGCCATCAGTACAGGGAACGAGCAGTACTTC
TRBD2 - TRBJ2-3 TRBV7-3 CASSSTPTGGSDDTQYF TGTGCCAGCAGCTCGACCCCCACCGGCGGGAGTGACGATACGCAGTATTTT
- - TRBJ1-1 TRBV9 CASSVDPRVDTEAFF TGTGCCAGCAGCGTAGATCCCAGGGTGGACACTGAAGCTTTCTTT
TRBD2 few TRBJ2-5 TRBV7-9 CASSFGGGTQETQYF TGTGCCAGCAGCTTTGGCGGGGGGACCCAAGAGACCCAGTACTTC
- few TRBJ2-1 TRBV29-1 CSVLPWGRYNEQFF TGCAGCGTTCTCCCGTGGGGCCGCTACAATGAGCAGTTCTTC
TRBD1 - TRBJ2-3 TRBV6-5 CASSYGTGADTQYF TGTGCCAGCAGTTACGGGACAGGTGCAGATACGCAGTATTTT
- few TRBJ2-5 TRBV24-1 CATGGRGVETQYF TGTGCCACCGGCGGCAGGGGAGTGGAGACCCAGTACTTC
- - TRBJ2-1 TRBV10-3 CAISESTPSYNEQFF TGTGCCATCAGTGAATCTACGCCCTCCTACAATGAGCAGTTCTTC
- - TRBJ1-1 TRBV12-3/TRBV12-4 CASSFYLGSEAFF TGTGCCAGCAGTTTTTATCTGGGCAGTGAAGCTTTCTTT
TRBD2 - TRBJ2-1 TRBV10-3 CAIVASGNGNNEQFF TGTGCCATCGTAGCAAGCGGGAACGGCAACAATGAGCAGTTCTTC
- - TRBJ1-1 TRBV20-1 CSASPGLNTEAFF TGCAGTGCTAGTCCGGGCTTGAACACTGAAGCTTTCTTT
TRBD1 - TRBJ1-2 TRBV28 CASSLGQGGHFGYTF TGTGCCAGCAGTCTAGGACAGGGGGGGCATTTTGGCTACACCTTC
TRBD1 - TRBJ2-7 TRBV10-3 CAIRGTGAKEQYF TGTGCCATCAGAGGGACAGGTGCGAAAGAGCAGTACTTC
- - TRBJ1-1 TRBV6-2/TRBV6-3 CASSYTSGGAGEAFF TGTGCCAGCAGTTACACGTCGGGGGGCGCGGGTGAAGCTTTCTTT
- few TRBJ1-1 TRBV4-3 CASSQEPAETEAFF TGCGCCAGCAGCCAAGAGCCGGCGGAAACTGAAGCTTTCTTT
TRBD2 - TRBJ2-1 TRBV28 CASSLKTSGRNNEQFF TGTGCCAGCAGTCTCAAGACTAGCGGGAGGAACAATGAGCAGTTCTTC
- - TRBJ2-3 TRBV6-2/TRBV6-3 CASSYRLGDQGTDTQYF TGTGCCAGCAGTTACCGTCTAGGGGACCAAGGCACAGATACGCAGTATTTT
TRBD2 - TRBJ2-5 TRBV5-1 CASRGGLAGTETQYF TGCGCCAGCAGGGGGGGACTAGCGGGAACTGAGACCCAGTACTTC
- - TRBJ2-2 TRBV12-3/TRBV12-4 CASSLKGGMGTGELFF TGTGCCAGCAGTTTAAAGGGTGGAATGGGCACCGGGGAGCTGTTTTTT
TRBD2 - TRBJ2-2 TRBV12-3/TRBV12-4 CASSPSGRSPTGELFF TGTGCCAGCAGCCCTAGCGGGAGGTCACCGACCGGGGAGCTGTTTTTT
TRBD2 few TRBJ2-1 TRBV7-7 CASSPDKGEREENEQFF TGTGCCAGCAGCCCCGATAAAGGGGAGCGGGAGGAAAATGAGCAGTTCTTC
- many TRBJ2-5 TRBV6-2/TRBV6-3 CASGETQYF TGTGCCAGCGGTGAGACCCAGTACTTC
- few TRBJ1-2 TRBV7-9 CASSLDPLGKRPYGYTF TGTGCCAGCAGCTTAGATCCTCTTGGCAAGAGACCCTATGGCTACACCTTC
TRBD2 - TRBJ2-5 TRBV3-1 CASSQARTSGGQETQYF TGTGCCAGCAGCCAAGCCCGGACTAGCGGGGGCCAAGAGACCCAGTACTTC
TRBD1 - TRBJ2-3 TRBV20-1 CSAKSLDRGSSDTQYF TGCAGTGCTAAGAGCCTTGACAGGGGGAGTTCAGATACGCAGTATTTT
- many TRBJ2-7 TRBV5-6 CASSWGFAPTYEQYF TGTGCCAGCAGCTGGGGTTTTGCGCCAACCTACGAGCAGTACTTC
- few TRBJ2-1 TRBV5-1 CASSLEVGPIGNEQFF TGCGCCAGCAGCTTGGAGGTAGGCCCCATAGGGAATGAGCAGTTCTTC
- - TRBJ1-1 TRBV7-2 CASSYGWMNTEVFF TGTGCCAGCAGCTACGGGTGGATGAACACTGAAGTTTTCTTT
- - TRBJ2-7 TRBV5-1 CASSLGPDRDSYEQYF TGCGCCAGCAGCTTGGGGCCGGACCGGGACTCCTACGAGCAGTACTTC
- few TRBJ2-5 TRBV20-1 CSARDRYQETQYF TGCAGTGCTAGAGACAGGTACCAAGAGACCCAGTACTTC
TRBD1 - TRBJ1-5 TRBV6-5 CASSYGTGPNQPQHF TGTGCCAGCAGTTACGGGACAGGTCCTAATCAGCCCCAGCATTTT
- few TRBJ2-7 TRBV5-4 CASSHLADSYEQYF TGTGCCAGCAGCCACCTGGCTGACTCCTACGAGCAGTACTTC